These 27 T cell receptor beta chains originate from one sample sequenced in a study of blood T cell repertoires in COVID-19. The table came from immunoSEQ multiplex PCR; TCRdb's copy has only in-frame clones and leaves some out. The table records about 74,000 clones, about 80% of them present only once. The sequenced sample was peripheral blood. The source of these receptors is a human donor in a cohort sampled during active COVID-19.

This clone was detected many times. The genes are TRBV19 and TRBJ2-5, with 7 bases identical to TRBD1. Germline CDR1 is LNHDA and CDR2 is SQIVND (reference sequence). V gave up 6 bases and J gave up 5 bases; unmatched junction bases: 6. The CDR3 extends over 13 amino acids. In nucleotides, the CDR3 is TGTGCCAGTAGACAGGGGATGGAGGAGACCCAGTACTTC. Residues: CASRQGMEETQYF.

This clone has only a few counts. The chain carries TRBV7-8 and TRBJ2-7; D call uncertain. Per the germline V gene, CDR1 is SGHVS and CDR2 is FQNEAQ. This CDR3 contains 12 residues. Deletions cut 5 bases from V and 9 bases from J, with 14 bases between. CDR3 residues: CASSPVQRGQYF. In nucleotides, the CDR3 is TGTGCCAGCAGCCCCGTCCAAAGAGGGCAGTACTTC.

There are a few counts of this clone. V gene TRBV7-9 combines with J gene TRBJ2-2, with D tentatively TRBD2 (5 bases). Looked up from germline, CDR1 is SEHNR and CDR2 is FQNEAQ (reference sequence). The V end was cut by 5 bases, the J end by 5 bases, with 9 bases between. The CDR3 sequence is 13 residues long. CDR3 sequence (DNA): TGTGCCAGCAGCGCCCGGGGAACCGGGGAGCTGTTTTTT. Translating gives CASSARGTGELFF.

The gene calls are TRBV6-5 and TRBJ1-1, with D maybe TRBD1 (5 bases). The CDR3 covers 15 residues. CDR1 is MNHEY, CDR2 SVGAGI, per germline. V gave up 5 bases and J gave up 0 bases, with 13 bases separating them. CDR3 protein: CASSSLGLMNTEAFF. In DNA form, the CDR3 reads TGTGCCAGCAGTAGTTTGGGACTGATGAACACTGAAGCTTTCTTT.

The V call is TRBV5-1, the J call TRBJ1-1; D uncertain. The CDR3 runs to 13 residues. Germline CDR1 and CDR2: SGHRS and YFSETQ. V was trimmed by 9 bases and J by 2 bases, leaving 14 bases between them. The CDR3 region has the DNA TGCGCCACCCGGGAGGCGAGTAACACTGAAGCTTTCTTT. This sequence encodes CATREASNTEAFF.

The chain carries TRBV3-1 (or the pseudogene TRBV3-2) and TRBJ1-5; 7 bases are shared with TRBD1. This CDR3 comprises 15 residues. V gave up 4 bases and J gave up 6 bases; unmatched junction bases: 9. The germline CDR1 and CDR2 sequences are LGHDT and YNNKEL (reference sequence). The CDR3 protein is CASSPTGPAGQPQHF. As DNA, the CDR3 is TGTGCCAGCAGCCCGACAGGGCCCGCGGGTCAGCCCCAGCATTTT.

The chain links TRBV28 to TRBJ1-1, with unresolved D. Germline-derived CDR1 and CDR2 are MDHEN and SYDVKM. The CDR3 extends over 12 amino acids. Trimming stripped 8 bases from V and 4 bases from J, with 11 bases between. As DNA, the CDR3 is TGTGCCAGCGATGGTCGGGTCACTGAAGCTTTCTTT. Its translation: CASDGRVTEAFF.

The chain carries TRBV3-1 (or the pseudogene TRBV3-2) and TRBJ1-3; 7 nucleotides match TRBD1. The CDR3 consists of 15 residues. Germline V gene lookup returns CDR1 LGHDT and CDR2 YNNKEL (reference sequence). Trimming at V came to 6 bases and at J to 0 bases, leaving 5 bases not matched to a gene. The CDR3 nucleotides read TGTGCCAGCAGACCCGGGACAGACTCTGGAAACACCATATATTTT. Its translation: CASRPGTDSGNTIYF.

The chain recombines TRBV6-2 or TRBV6-3 with TRBJ2-5; 7 nucleotides agree with TRBD2. The V and J ends lost 2 bases and 4 bases, in that order; junction bases with no gene match: 1. CDR3 length equals 13 residues. Germline CDR1 is MNHEY and CDR2 is SVGEGT. The CDR3 nucleotides read TGTGCCAGCAGTTACGCGGGAGTAGAGACCCAGTACTTC. This encodes CASSYAGVETQYF.

DNA of the CDR3: TGTGCCAGTAGTATGGGACAGGGAAATCAGCCCCAGCATTTT. It yields the protein CASSMGQGNQPQHF. The J gene is TRBJ1-5, the V gene TRBV19; 9 bases fit TRBD1. Germline lookup yields CDR1 LNHDA and CDR2 SQIVND (reference sequence). There are 14 residues in the CDR3. Germline trimming cut 3 bases from V and 4 bases from J; bases unmatched to any gene: 1.

The chain is built from TRBV18 and TRBJ2-7; possible D gene TRBD1, 6 bases. This CDR3 is 14 amino acids long. V lost 5 bases to trimming and J lost 2 bases, with 13 bases between them. Germline loops: CDR1 KGHSH, CDR2 LQKENI. CDR3 protein: CASSRTVGAYEQYF. In nucleotides, the CDR3 is TGTGCCAGCTCAAGGACAGTAGGAGCCTACGAGCAGTACTTC.

V gene TRBV19 combines with J gene TRBJ2-2; TRBD2 matches at 7 bases. CDR1 LNHDA and CDR2 SQIVND come from the germline V gene (reference sequence). This CDR3 has 17 amino acids. CDR3 residues: CPPGEGITPWDTGELFF. The CDR3 coding sequence is TGTCCGCCCGGGGAGGGAATAACCCCTTGGGATACCGGGGAGCTGTTTTTT.

This clone was observed once. This chain links TRBV28 with TRBJ2-7; 7 bases map to TRBD1. The CDR3 extends over 15 amino acids. Germline values: CDR1 MDHEN, CDR2 SYDVKM. Trimming took 3 bases from V and 0 from J; bases not matched to a gene: 5. CDR3 amino acids: CASSFPQGSSYEQYF. In nucleotides, the CDR3 is TGTGCCAGCAGTTTCCCACAGGGGAGCTCCTACGAGCAGTACTTC.

This rearrangement joins TRBV10-2 to TRBJ2-5; TRBD2 aligns across 9 bases. The CDR3 has 15 residues. The germline CDR1 and CDR2 sequences are WSHSY and SAAADI. The junction had 8 bases not matched to a gene; V was cut back by 2 bases and J by 7 bases. The CDR3 reads CASSEVQREVGTQYF. Written as DNA, the CDR3 is TGCGCCAGCAGTGAGGTCCAGCGGGAGGTGGGGACCCAGTACTTC.

The chain recombines TRBV10-2 with TRBJ2-2; 10 bases align to TRBD2. J gave up 7 bases and V 2 bases, and 7 bases lay outside the gene matches. CDR3 length: 16 amino acids. The germline CDR1 and CDR2 sequences are WSHSY and SAAADI. CDR3 loop: CASSEASGSYGGELFF. For the CDR3, the DNA is TGCGCCAGCAGTGAGGCTAGCGGGAGTTACGGCGGGGAGCTGTTTTTT.

The rearrangement links TRBV3-1 (or the pseudogene TRBV3-2) to TRBJ1-1; 7 positions agree with TRBD1. Germline assignment: CDR1 LGHDT and CDR2 YNNKEL (reference sequence). The CDR3 extends over 15 amino acids. Trimming at V came to 1 base and at J to 3 bases, leaving 5 bases not matched to a gene. CDR3 DNA: TGTGCCAGCAGCCAAGCATCGACAGGGCACACTGAAGCTTTCTTT. This sequence encodes CASSQASTGHTEAFF.

There are a few counts of this clone. The chain joins TRBV7-2 to TRBJ2-1, with 8 positions matching TRBD2. Per germline, CDR1 SGHTA and CDR2 FQGNSA. J was trimmed by 13 bases and V by 5 bases; bases with no gene match: 13. This CDR3 is 14 amino acids long. CDR3 sequence reads: CASSEPTSGQRQFF. The CDR3 nucleotides read TGTGCCAGCAGCGAACCTACTAGCGGTCAACGCCAGTTCTTC.

The table lists this clone with a count of one. The chain recombines TRBV5-4 with TRBJ2-7; a possible D gene is TRBD1 (5 bases). CDR3 length: 14 amino acids. From germline, CDR1 is SGHNT and CDR2 YYREEE (reference sequence). Trimming removed 0 bases at V and 2 bases at J, with 9 bases between. DNA of the CDR3: TGTGCCAGCAGCTTGGCTCCCAGGGCCTACGAGCAGTACTTC. This codes for CASSLAPRAYEQYF.

The chain links TRBV30 to TRBJ1-4; TRBD1 matches 9 bases. The CDR3 is 15 amino acids. V lost 5 bases, J lost 0 bases, and 4 bases stayed unmatched. Germline CDR1 GTSNPN, CDR2 SVGIG (reference sequence). The chain's CDR3 is CAWSQGASTNEKLFF. In DNA, the CDR3 is TGTGCCTGGTCACAGGGGGCCTCAACTAATGAAAAACTGTTTTTT.

This chain uses TRBV19 with TRBJ2-2; TRBD1 is a possible D gene (6 bases). With 3 bases removed from V and 6 bases from J, the gap between germline ends came to 11 bases. From germline, CDR1 is LNHDA and CDR2 SQIVND (reference sequence). This CDR3 is built from 14 residues. CDR3 loop: CASSITGYSGELFF. The CDR3, as DNA: TGTGCCAGTAGTATCACAGGGTACTCCGGGGAGCTGTTTTTT.

As DNA, the CDR3 is TGTGCCAGCAGCCAAGAACGGGGGTTGGACATTCAGTACTTC. Amino acids: CASSQERGLDIQYF. The chain carries TRBV14 and TRBJ2-4, with a tentative D call TRBD2 (6 bases). The V end was cut by 0 bases, the J end by 8 bases, with 11 bases between. The CDR3 is 14 residues long. Germline CDR1 reads SGHDN; CDR2 reads FVKESK.

This chain uses TRBV7-7 with TRBJ2-7; TRBD1 aligns across 9 bases. The V gene's germline CDR1 is SSHAT and CDR2 FNYEAQ (reference sequence). CDR3 length: 16 amino acids. The V gene end was trimmed by 5 bases and the J gene end by 2 bases; junction bases not matched to a gene: 10. DNA of the CDR3: TGTGCCAGCAGCCCCCGACCGGGACAGGGTACCTACGAGCAGTACTTC. Its translation: CASSPRPGQGTYEQYF. The full variable domain, its missing parts supplied by reference TRBV7-7 and TRBJ2-7, is GAGVSQSPRYKVTKRGQDVTLRCDPISSHATLYWYQQALGQGPEFLTYFNYEAQPDKSGLPSDRFSAERPEGSISTLTIQRTEQRDSAMYRCASSPRPGQGTYEQYFGPGTRLTVT.

J is TRBJ1-6 and V is TRBV28, with 8 bases fitting TRBD1. The V gene end was trimmed by 6 bases and the J gene end by 10 bases; junction bases not matched to a gene: 11. The germline gives CDR1 MDHEN, CDR2 SYDVKM. This CDR3 comprises 15 residues. CDR3 DNA sequence: TGTGCCAGCAGGACCGGACAGGGTCTTAGCTCACCCCTCCACTTT. It codes for CASRTGQGLSSPLHF.

J is TRBJ2-7 and V is TRBV27, with D maybe TRBD2 (5 bases). Trimming pared 6 bases from V and 0 bases from J, leaving 15 bases between. This CDR3 is 15 amino acids long. Germline CDR1 reads MNHEY; CDR2 reads SMNVEV (reference sequence). The CDR3 nucleotides read TGTGCCAGCAGACGGGGAGACCAAAGCTCCTACGAGCAGTACTTC. This codes for CASRRGDQSSYEQYF.

This rearrangement joins TRBV19 to TRBJ2-5, with 9 bases identical to TRBD1. Germline CDR1 and CDR2: LNHDA and SQIVND (reference sequence). J was trimmed by 1 base and V by 4 bases; bases with no gene match: 10. The CDR3 length is 17 residues. CDR3 in DNA: TGTGCCAGTAGTACATTGAGGACAGGGGCAAGCCAAGAGACCCAGTACTTC. Its translation: CASSTLRTGASQETQYF.

V is TRBV7-2 and J is TRBJ1-2; D is possibly TRBD1 (5 bases). Trimming pared 2 bases from V and 8 bases from J, leaving 18 bases between. The CDR3 consists of 15 residues. Germline CDR1 and CDR2: SGHTA and FQGNSA. CDR3: CASSLLRGASGGYTF. CDR3 coding DNA: TGTGCCAGCAGCTTACTAAGGGGCGCTTCCGGCGGCTACACCTTC.

CDR3 sequence (DNA): TGTGCCAGCAGCAATTCTAGGGAAAAACTGTTTTTT. Protein: CASSNSREKLFF. The chain couples TRBV7-4 to TRBJ1-4; D is ambiguous. Germline-derived CDR1 and CDR2 are SGHVT and SQSDAQ. The length of the CDR3 is 12 residues. Trimming removed 5 bases from V and 8 bases from J, with 9 bases in between.